The 8 T cell receptor beta chains presented below share a single source sample, sequenced in a study of blood T cell repertoires in COVID-19. Generated by immunoSEQ multiplex PCR, the TCRdb table keeps only in-frame clones and is missing some. Counted here are approximately 360,000 clones, approximately 89% occurring once; the ten biggest clones make up approximately 1.9%. The material sequenced was PBMCs or T cells enriched from blood (not recorded which). The receptors originated from a man aged 35-49 years in a cohort exposed to, infected with or recovered from COVID-19 (not recorded which).

The table lists this clone with a count of one. The CDR3 nucleotides are TGTGCCAGCAGCGTCCGCGGGACTAGCGGGAGGGATGCAGATACGCAGTATTTT. Translating it yields CASSVRGTSGRDADTQYF. The gene calls are TRBV9 and TRBJ2-3; TRBD2 aligns across 16 bases. CDR3 size: 18 residues. Germline-derived CDR1 and CDR2 are SGDLS and YYNGEE. With 2 bases clipped from V and 4 bases from J, the junction kept 7 bases outside the gene matches.

The table lists this clone with a count of one. V and J are TRBV10-2 and TRBJ2-7, with 12 bases matching TRBD1. After removal of 0 bases from V and 3 bases from J, the junction contained 3 bases not matched to a gene. From germline, CDR1 is WSHSY and CDR2 SAAADI. The CDR3 sequence is 16 residues long. In DNA, the CDR3 is TGCGCCAGCAGTGAGTCGGGGACAGGGGGCAACTACGAGCAGTACTTC. This gives the protein CASSESGTGGNYEQYF.

The chain joins TRBV5-1 to TRBJ2-7, with D possibly matching TRBD2 (5 bases). V lost 0 bases, J lost 0 bases, and 28 bases lay in between. Germline CDR1 SGHRS, CDR2 YFSETQ. The CDR3 sequence is 21 residues long. CDR3 nucleotide sequence: TGCGCCAGCAGCTTGGCAGGTGGCCGGGGAATGGTGGGTACTAGCTCCTACGAGCAGTACTTC. Protein: CASSLAGGRGMVGTSSYEQYF. Full variable domain (rest looked up from reference TRBV5-1 and TRBJ2-7): KAGVTQTPRYLIKTRGQQVTLSCSPISGHRSVSWYQQTPGQGLQFLFEYFSETQRNKGNFPGRFSGRQFSNSRSEMNVSTLELGDSALYLCASSLAGGRGMVGTSSYEQYFGPGTRLTVT.

The CDR3 bases are TGTGCCAGCTCGCCAATGTCGGGAACAGGGGCTGAAGCTTTCTTT. Translating gives CASSPMSGTGAEAFF. The chain uses TRBV18 and TRBJ1-1, with TRBD1 identical over 7 bases. The germline V gene encodes CDR1 KGHSH and CDR2 LQKENI. The J segment lost 6 bases and the V segment lost 6 bases, leaving 13 bases of the junction unmatched. The CDR3 is 15 residues long.

The chain couples TRBV7-6 to TRBJ2-1, with D unclear. Germline V gene data show CDR1 as SGHVS and CDR2 as FNYEAQ. The CDR3 covers 14 residues. The V gene lost 8 bases and the J gene lost 8 bases, with 19 bases spanning the gap. CDR3 residues: CASGEQGGSDEQFF. CDR3 nucleotide sequence: TGTGCCAGCGGAGAGCAAGGTGGGTCTGATGAGCAGTTCTTC.

The rearrangement links TRBV5-4 to TRBJ2-7; 7 nucleotides align to TRBD2. This CDR3 is 15 amino acids long. After removal of 0 bases from V and 7 bases from J, the junction contained 10 bases not matched to a gene. CDR1 is SGHNT and CDR2 is YYREEE in the germline V gene (reference sequence). The CDR3 sequence: CASSLGDGLGLEQYF. The CDR3 DNA sequence: TGTGCCAGCAGCTTGGGAGACGGACTGGGACTAGAGCAGTACTTC.

The chain employs TRBV25-1 and TRBJ1-1, with a tentative D call TRBD1 (6 bases). Trimming cost V 5 bases and J 0 bases, with 19 bases left between them. Germline CDR1 reads MGHDK; CDR2 reads SYGVNS. CDR3 length: 17 amino acids. The CDR3 DNA follows: TGTGCCAGCAGTAGGGCAGGGGCCAACCTCATGAACACTGAAGCTTTCTTT. Translating it yields CASSRAGANLMNTEAFF. Based on the CDR3 plus reference TRBV25-1 and TRBJ1-1, the full variable domain is EADIYQTPRYLVIGTGKKITLECSQTMGHDKMYWYQQDPGMELHLIHYSYGVNSTEKGDLSSESTVSRIRTEHFPLTLESARPSHTSQYLCASSRAGANLMNTEAFFGQGTRLTVV.

The DNA for the CDR3 is TGTGCCAGCAGGGGAGGACTAGCGGGGATCCCCTACGAGCAGTACTTC. Its translation: CASRGGLAGIPYEQYF. V and J are TRBV2 and TRBJ2-7, with TRBD2 identical over 12 bases. The junction had 8 bases not matched to a gene; V was cut back by 6 bases and J by 2 bases. This CDR3 has 16 amino acids. Germline CDR1 and CDR2: SNHLY and FYNNEI.